This T cell receptor beta chain was captured by sequencing in a study of blood T cell repertoires in COVID-19. For the study at large: Acute and convalescent COVID-19 specimens originated in the United States, Italy and Spain. PBMCs, B-cell-depleted T cells, or T cells were the source of the cDNA or gDNA that made up the material.

CDR1 SGHAT and CDR2 FQNNGV come from the germline V gene. The CDR3 covers 13 residues. The ends were cut back, 5 bases at V and 11 bases at J, with 18 bases in the middle. In the source study's methods: Reference gene primer amplification yielded estimated nucleated cell counts. Repertoires were generated with immunoSEQ multiplex PCR, while TCRdb's copy carries only in-frame clones and drops some. V and J calls and clone size are those listed in that table; D and trimming were worked out from the DNA. The data hold about 330,000 clones, with 88% observed a single time. The chain couples TRBV11-2 to TRBJ1-1; TRBD1 is a possible D gene (5 bases). This receptor was identified in a woman between 45 and 65 years old with active or convalescent COVID-19. What was sequenced was peripheral blood. The CDR3 sequence is CASSPGHRLGAFF. The CDR3 nucleotides are TGTGCCAGCAGCCCTGGACACCGCCTTGGGGCTTTCTTT.